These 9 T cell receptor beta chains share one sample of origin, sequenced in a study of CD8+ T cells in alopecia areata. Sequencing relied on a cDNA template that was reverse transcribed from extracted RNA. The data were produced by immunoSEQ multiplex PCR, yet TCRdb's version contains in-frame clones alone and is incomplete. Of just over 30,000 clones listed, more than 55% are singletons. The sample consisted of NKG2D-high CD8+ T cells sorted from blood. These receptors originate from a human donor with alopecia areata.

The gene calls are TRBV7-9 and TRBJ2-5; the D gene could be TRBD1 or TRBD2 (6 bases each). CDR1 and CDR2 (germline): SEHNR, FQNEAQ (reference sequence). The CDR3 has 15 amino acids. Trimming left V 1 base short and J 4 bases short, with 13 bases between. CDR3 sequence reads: CASSLGDGGAETQYF. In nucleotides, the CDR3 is TGTGCCAGCAGCTTAGGAGACGGGGGCGCAGAGACCCAGTACTTC.

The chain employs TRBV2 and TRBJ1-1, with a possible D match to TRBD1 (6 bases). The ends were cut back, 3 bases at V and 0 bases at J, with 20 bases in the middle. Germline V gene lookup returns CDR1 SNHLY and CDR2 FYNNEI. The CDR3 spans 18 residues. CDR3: CASSDLVGSRGMNTEAFF. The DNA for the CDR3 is TGTGCCAGCAGTGATCTGGTCGGTTCTAGGGGGATGAACACTGAAGCTTTCTTT.

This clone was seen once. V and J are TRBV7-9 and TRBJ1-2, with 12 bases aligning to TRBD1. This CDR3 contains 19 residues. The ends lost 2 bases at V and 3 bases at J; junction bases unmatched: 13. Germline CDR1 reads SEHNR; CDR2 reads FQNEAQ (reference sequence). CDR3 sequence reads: CASSLSIQGTGGNDYGYTF. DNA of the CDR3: TGTGCCAGCAGCTTATCCATCCAAGGGACAGGGGGCAATGACTATGGCTACACCTTC.

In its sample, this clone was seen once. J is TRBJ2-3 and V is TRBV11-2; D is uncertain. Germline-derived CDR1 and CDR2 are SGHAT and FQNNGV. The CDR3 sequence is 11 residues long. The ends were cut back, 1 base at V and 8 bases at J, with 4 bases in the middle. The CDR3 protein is CASSLGGTQYF. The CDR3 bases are TGTGCCAGCAGCTTAGGGGGTACGCAGTATTTT.

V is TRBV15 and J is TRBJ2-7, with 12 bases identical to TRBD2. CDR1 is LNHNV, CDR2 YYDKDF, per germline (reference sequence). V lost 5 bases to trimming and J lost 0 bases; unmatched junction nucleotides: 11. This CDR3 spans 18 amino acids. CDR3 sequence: CATSATSGSEVSSYEQYF. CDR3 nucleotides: TGTGCCACCAGCGCGACTAGCGGGAGCGAAGTGAGCTCCTACGAGCAGTACTTC.

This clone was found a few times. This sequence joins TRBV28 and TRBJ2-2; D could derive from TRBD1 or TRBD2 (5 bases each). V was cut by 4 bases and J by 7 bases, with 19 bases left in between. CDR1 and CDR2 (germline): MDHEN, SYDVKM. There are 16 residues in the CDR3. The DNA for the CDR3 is TGTGCCAGCAGTTACCCCCGGGACGGAAGTATCGGGGAGCTGTTTTTT. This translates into CASSYPRDGSIGELFF.

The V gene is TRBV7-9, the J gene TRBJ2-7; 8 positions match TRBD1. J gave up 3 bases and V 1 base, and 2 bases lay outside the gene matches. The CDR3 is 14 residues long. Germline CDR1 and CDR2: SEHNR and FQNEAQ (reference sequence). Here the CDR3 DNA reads TGTGCCAGCAGCTTAGTAGACAGGGGCTACGAGCAGTACTTC. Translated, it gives CASSLVDRGYEQYF.

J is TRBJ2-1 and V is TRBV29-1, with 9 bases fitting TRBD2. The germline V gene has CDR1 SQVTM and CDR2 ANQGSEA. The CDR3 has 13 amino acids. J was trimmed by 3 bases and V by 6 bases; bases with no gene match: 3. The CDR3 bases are TGCAGCGTCCGACTAGCGGACTACAATGAGCAGTTCTTC. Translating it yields CSVRLADYNEQFF.

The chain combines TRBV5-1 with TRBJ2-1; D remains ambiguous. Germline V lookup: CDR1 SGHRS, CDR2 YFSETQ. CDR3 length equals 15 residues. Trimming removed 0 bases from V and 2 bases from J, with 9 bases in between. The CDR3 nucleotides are TGCGCCAGCAGCTTGGATCAGTTGCCCTACAATGAGCAGTTCTTC. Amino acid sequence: CASSLDQLPYNEQFF.